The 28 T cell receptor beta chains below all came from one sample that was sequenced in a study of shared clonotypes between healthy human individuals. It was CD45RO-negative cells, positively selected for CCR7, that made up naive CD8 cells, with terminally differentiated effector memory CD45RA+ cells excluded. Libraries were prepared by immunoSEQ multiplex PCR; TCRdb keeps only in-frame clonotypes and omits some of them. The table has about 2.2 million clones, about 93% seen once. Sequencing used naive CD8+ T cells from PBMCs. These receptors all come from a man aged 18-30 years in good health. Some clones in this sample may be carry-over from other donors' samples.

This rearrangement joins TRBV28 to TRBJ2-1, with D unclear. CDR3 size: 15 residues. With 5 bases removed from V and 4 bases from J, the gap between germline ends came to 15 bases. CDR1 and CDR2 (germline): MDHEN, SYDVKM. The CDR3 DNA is TGTGCCAGCAGTACGACACCTTGGGGTTACAATGAGCAGTTCTTC. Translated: CASSTTPWGYNEQFF.

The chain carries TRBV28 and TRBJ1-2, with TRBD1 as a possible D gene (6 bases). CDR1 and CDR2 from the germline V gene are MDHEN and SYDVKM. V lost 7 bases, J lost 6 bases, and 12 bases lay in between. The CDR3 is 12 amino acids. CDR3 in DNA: TGTGCCAGCATCGGGGGGCGGGATGGCTACACCTTC. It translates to CASIGGRDGYTF.

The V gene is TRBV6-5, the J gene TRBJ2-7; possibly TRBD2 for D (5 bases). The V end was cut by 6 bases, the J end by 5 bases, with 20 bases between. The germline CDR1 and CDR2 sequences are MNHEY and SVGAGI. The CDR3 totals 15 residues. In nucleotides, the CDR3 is TGTGCCAGCAGCGCTCCTGCGAGGGCCCGGGACGAGCAGTACTTC. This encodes CASSAPARARDEQYF.

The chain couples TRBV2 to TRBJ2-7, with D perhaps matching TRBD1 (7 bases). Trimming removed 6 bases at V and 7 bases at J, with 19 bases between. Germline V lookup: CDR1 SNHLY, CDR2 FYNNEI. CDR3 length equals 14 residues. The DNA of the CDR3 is TGTGCCAGCAGCCGGACAGGAGGGGCTAGGGAGCAGTACTTC. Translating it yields CASSRTGGAREQYF.

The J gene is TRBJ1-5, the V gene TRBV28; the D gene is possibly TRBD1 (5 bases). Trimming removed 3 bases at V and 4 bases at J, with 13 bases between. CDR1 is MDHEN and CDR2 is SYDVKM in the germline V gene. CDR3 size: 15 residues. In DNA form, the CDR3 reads TGTGCCAGCAGTTTTATTGGGGAGGGGAATCAGCCCCAGCATTTT. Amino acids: CASSFIGEGNQPQHF.

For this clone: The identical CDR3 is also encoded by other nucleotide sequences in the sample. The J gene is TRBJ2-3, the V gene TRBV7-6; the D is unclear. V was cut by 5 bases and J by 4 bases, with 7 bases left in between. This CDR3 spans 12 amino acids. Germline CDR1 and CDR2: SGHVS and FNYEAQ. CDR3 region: CASSLAADTQYF. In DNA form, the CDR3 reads TGTGCCAGCAGCCTGGCGGCAGATACGCAGTATTTT.

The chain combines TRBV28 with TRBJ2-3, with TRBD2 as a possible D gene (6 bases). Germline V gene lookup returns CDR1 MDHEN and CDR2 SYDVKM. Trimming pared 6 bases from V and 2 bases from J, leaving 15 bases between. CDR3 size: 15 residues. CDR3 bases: TGTGCCAGCAGGTCGTCGGGACTTCCCACAGATACGCAGTATTTT. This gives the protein CASRSSGLPTDTQYF.

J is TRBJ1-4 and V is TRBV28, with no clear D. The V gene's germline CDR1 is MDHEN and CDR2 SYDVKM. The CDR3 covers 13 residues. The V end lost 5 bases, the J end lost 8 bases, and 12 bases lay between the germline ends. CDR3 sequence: CASSQQAGEKLFF. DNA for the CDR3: TGTGCCAGCAGTCAGCAAGCGGGAGAAAAACTGTTTTTT.

CDR3 nucleotide sequence: TGTGCCAGCAGTTACTCGGTTACTCTAACCTACAATGAGCAGTTCTTC. Protein sequence: CASSYSVTLTYNEQFF. This chain connects TRBV6-6 to TRBJ2-1, with D unresolved. Trimming took 0 bases from V and 2 from J, leaving 11 bases between them. Germline lookup yields CDR1 MNHNY and CDR2 SVGAGI (reference sequence). The CDR3 totals 16 residues.

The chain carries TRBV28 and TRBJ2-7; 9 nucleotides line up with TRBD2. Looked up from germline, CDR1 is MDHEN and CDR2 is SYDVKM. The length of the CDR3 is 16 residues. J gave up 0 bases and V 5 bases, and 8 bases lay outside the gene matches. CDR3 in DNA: TGTGCCAGCAGTCCCAGACTAGCGGTAAGCTCCTACGAGCAGTACTTC. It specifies CASSPRLAVSSYEQYF. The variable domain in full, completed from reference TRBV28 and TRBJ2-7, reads DVKVTQSSRYLVKRTGEKVFLECVQDMDHENMFWYRQDPGLGLRLIYFSYDVKMKEKGDIPEGYSVSREKKERFSLILESASTNQTSMYLCASSPRLAVSSYEQYFGPGTRLTVT.

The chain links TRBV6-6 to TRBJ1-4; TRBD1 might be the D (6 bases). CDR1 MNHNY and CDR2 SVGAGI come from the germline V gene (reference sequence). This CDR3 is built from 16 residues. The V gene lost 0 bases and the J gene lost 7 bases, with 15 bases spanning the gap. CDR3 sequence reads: CASSYSLTGLSEKLFF. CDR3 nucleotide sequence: TGTGCCAGCAGTTACTCGTTAACAGGGCTGAGTGAAAAACTGTTTTTT.

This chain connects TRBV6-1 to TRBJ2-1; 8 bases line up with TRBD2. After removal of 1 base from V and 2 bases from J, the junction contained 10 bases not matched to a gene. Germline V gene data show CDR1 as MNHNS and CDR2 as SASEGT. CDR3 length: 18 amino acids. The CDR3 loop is CASSEGSSGLGPYNEQFF. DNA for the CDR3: TGTGCCAGCAGTGAAGGCTCTAGCGGGTTAGGGCCCTACAATGAGCAGTTCTTC.

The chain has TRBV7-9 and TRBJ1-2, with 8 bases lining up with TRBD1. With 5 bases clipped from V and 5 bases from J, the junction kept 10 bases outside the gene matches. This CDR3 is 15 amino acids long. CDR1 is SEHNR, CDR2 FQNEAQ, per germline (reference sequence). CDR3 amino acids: CASSVSGGAEYGYTF. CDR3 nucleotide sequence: TGTGCCAGCAGCGTATCAGGGGGCGCCGAGTATGGCTACACCTTC.

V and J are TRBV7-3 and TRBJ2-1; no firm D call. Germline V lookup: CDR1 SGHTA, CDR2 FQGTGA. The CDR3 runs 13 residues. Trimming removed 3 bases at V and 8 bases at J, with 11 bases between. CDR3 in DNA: TGTGCCAGCAGCTTTCGTCTTCGGGATGAGCAGTTCTTC. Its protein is CASSFRLRDEQFF.

Here the CDR3 DNA reads TGCGCCAGCAGCCGGAACGGGACCGCCCTCCAAGAGACCCAGTACTTC. Protein: CASSRNGTALQETQYF. The genes are TRBV4-3 and TRBJ2-5; D is possibly TRBD1 or TRBD2 (5 bases each). This CDR3 spans 16 amino acids. Deletions cut 4 bases from V and 1 base from J, with 16 bases between. Germline V gene sequence: CDR1 LGHNA, CDR2 YSLEER.

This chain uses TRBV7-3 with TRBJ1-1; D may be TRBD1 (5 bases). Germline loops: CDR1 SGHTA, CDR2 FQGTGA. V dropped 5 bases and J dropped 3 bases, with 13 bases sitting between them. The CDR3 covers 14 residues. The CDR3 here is CASSLGVEDTEAFF. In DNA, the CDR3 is TGTGCCAGCAGCCTAGGGGTAGAAGACACTGAAGCTTTCTTT. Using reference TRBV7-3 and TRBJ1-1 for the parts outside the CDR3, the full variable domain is GAGVSQTPSNKVTEKGKYVELRCDPISGHTALYWYRQSLGQGPEFLIYFQGTGAADDSGLPNDRFFAVRPEGSVSTLKIQRTERGDSAVYLCASSLGVEDTEAFFGQGTRLTVV.

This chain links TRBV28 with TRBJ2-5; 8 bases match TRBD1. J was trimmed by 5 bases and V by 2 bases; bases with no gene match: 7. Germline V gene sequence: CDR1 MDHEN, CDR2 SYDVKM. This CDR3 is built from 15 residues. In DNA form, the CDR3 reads TGTGCCAGCAGTTTAGGCCAGGGGGCGAGGGAGACCCAGTACTTC. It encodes CASSLGQGARETQYF.

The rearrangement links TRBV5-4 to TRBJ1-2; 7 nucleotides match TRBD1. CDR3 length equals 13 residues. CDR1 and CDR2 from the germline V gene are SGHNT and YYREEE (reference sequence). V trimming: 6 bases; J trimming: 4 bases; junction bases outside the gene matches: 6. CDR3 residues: CASTGQARYGYTF. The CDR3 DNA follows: TGTGCCAGCACCGGACAGGCCCGCTATGGCTACACCTTC.

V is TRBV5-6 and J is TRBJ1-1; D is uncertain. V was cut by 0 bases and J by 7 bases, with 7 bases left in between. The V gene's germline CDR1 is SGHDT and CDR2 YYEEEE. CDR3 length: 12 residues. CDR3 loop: CASSLAAVEAFF. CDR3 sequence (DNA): TGTGCCAGCAGCTTGGCGGCAGTTGAAGCTTTCTTT.

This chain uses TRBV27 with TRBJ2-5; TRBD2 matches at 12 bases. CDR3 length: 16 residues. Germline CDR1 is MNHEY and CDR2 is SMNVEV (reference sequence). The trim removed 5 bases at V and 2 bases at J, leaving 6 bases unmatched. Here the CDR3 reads CASSTGTSGLQETQYF. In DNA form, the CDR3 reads TGTGCCAGCAGTACCGGGACTAGCGGGCTGCAAGAGACCCAGTACTTC.

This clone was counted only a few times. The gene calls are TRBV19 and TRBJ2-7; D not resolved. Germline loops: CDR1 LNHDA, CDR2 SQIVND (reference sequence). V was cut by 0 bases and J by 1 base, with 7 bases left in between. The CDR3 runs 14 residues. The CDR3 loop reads CASSIDQGSYEQYF. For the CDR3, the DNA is TGTGCCAGTAGTATAGATCAAGGGTCCTACGAGCAGTACTTC.

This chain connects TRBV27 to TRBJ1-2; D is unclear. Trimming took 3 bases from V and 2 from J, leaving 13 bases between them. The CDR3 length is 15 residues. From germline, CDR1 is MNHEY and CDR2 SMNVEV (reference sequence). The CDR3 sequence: CASSLRGSRNYGYTF. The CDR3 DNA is TGTGCCAGCAGTTTGAGAGGGAGTAGAAACTATGGCTACACCTTC.

The CDR3 region has the DNA TGTGCCAGCAGTTTTGACTCCCTGGCGTGGGAGCAGTACTTC. This translates into CASSFDSLAWEQYF. The chain recombines TRBV27 with TRBJ2-7; the D is unclear. The CDR3 has 14 residues. The germline CDR1 and CDR2 sequences are MNHEY and SMNVEV (reference sequence). Deletions cut 3 bases from V and 7 bases from J, with 16 bases between.

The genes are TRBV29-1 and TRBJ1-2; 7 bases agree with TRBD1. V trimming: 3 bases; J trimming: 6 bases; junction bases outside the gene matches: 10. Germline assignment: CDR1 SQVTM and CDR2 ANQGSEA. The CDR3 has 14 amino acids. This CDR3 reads CSVEGQPLRDGYTF. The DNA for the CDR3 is TGCAGCGTTGAGGGACAGCCACTGAGGGATGGCTACACCTTC.

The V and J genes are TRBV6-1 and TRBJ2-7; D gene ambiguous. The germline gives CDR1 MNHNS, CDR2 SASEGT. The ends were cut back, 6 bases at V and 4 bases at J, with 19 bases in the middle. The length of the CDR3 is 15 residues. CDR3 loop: CASSEIPGPGYEQYF. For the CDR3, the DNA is TGTGCCAGCAGCGAAATCCCGGGCCCCGGTTACGAGCAGTACTTC.

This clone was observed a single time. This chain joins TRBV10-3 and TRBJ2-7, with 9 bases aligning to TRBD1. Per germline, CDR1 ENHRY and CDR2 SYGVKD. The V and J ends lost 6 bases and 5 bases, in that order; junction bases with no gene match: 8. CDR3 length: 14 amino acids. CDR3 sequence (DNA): TGTGCCATCAGCCCGGGACAGGGCACCGACGAGCAGTACTTC. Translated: CAISPGQGTDEQYF.

This CDR3 reads CASSPPAAGYYEQYF. In DNA form, the CDR3 reads TGTGCCAGCAGTCCCCCCGCGGCGGGCTACTACGAGCAGTACTTC. The V gene is TRBV27, the J gene TRBJ2-7; possible D gene TRBD2, 5 bases. The CDR3 runs 15 residues. Trimming pared 5 bases from V and 3 bases from J, leaving 17 bases between. From germline, CDR1 is MNHEY and CDR2 SMNVEV (reference sequence).

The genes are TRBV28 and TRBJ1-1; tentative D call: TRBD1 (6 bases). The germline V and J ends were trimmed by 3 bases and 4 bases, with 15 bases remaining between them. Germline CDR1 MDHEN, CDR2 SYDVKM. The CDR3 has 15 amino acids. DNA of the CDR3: TGTGCCAGCAGTTTTCTTTGGGGGCAGGGCACTGAAGCTTTCTTT. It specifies CASSFLWGQGTEAFF. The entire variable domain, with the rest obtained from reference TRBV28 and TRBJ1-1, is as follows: DVKVTQSSRYLVKRTGEKVFLECVQDMDHENMFWYRQDPGLGLRLIYFSYDVKMKEKGDIPEGYSVSREKKERFSLILESASTNQTSMYLCASSFLWGQGTEAFFGQGTRLTVV.